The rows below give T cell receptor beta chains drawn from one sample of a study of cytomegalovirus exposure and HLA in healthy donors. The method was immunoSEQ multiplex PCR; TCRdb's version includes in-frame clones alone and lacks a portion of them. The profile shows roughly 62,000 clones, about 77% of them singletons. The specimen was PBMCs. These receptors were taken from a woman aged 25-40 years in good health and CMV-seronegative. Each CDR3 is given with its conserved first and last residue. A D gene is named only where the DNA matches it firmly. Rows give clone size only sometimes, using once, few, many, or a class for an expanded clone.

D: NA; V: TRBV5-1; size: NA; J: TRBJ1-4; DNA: TGCGCCAGCAGCTCCGACAGCTTATCAACTAATGAAAAACTGTTTTTT; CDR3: CASSSDSLSTNEKLFF
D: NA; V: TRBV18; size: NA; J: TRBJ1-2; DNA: TGTGCCAGCTCACCCAGCGTTTGGACTCCAGATTATGGCTACACCTTC; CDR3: CASSPSVWTPDYGYTF
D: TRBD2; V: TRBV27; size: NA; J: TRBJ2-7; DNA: TGTGCCAGCAGGCTAGCGGGAGGGTCGTACGAGCAGTACTTC; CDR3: CASRLAGGSYEQYF
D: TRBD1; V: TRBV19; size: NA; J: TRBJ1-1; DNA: TGTGCCAGTAGTAGGGGACAGGGGGCTATCGGTGAAGCTTTCTTT; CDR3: CASSRGQGAIGEAFF
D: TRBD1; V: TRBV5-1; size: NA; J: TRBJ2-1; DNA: TGCGCCAGCAGCTTGGGGACAGGGAACAATGAGCAGTTCTTC; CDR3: CASSLGTGNNEQFF
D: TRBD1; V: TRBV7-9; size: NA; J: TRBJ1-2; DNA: TGTGCCAGCAGCTTGGGGACAGAATACTATGGCTACACCTTC; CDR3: CASSLGTEYYGYTF
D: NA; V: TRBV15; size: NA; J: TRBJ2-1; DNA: TGTGCCACCAGCAGAGACAAGGGCGGGGAGTACAATGAGCAGTTCTTC; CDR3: CATSRDKGGEYNEQFF
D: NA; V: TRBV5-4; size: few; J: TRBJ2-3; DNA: TGTGCCAGCAGCTTGGCAGGGCCCGATACGCAGTATTTT; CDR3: CASSLAGPDTQYF
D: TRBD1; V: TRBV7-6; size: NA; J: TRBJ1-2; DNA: TGTGCCAGCAGCGCGACCGGGACAGGGATTAACTATGGCTACACCTTC; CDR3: CASSATGTGINYGYTF
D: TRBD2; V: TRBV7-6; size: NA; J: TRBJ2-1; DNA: TGTGCCAGCAGCTTAGGGCCCGCGGGAGCCTACAATGAGCAGTTCTTC; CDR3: CASSLGPAGAYNEQFF
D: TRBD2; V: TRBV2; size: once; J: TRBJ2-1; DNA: TGTGCCAGCAAGGAAAATGGCGGGAGGGCCGGTGAGCAGTTCTTC; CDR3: CASKENGGRAGEQFF
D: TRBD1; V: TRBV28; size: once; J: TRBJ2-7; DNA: TGTGCCAGCAGTACCCGACAGGGGGTTAAGTACGAGCAGTACTTC; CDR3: CASSTRQGVKYEQYF